This TCR beta chain comes out of a study of cytomegalovirus exposure and HLA in healthy donors. PCR used 60 Vbeta primers and 13 Jbeta primers. Profiling relied on immunoSEQ multiplex PCR, and the TCRdb table lists in-frame clones only, not all of them. The sample holds around 100,000 clones; 65% to 85% are singletons and the top ten take approximately 2%. Germline loops: CDR1 MNHNS, CDR2 SASEGT. The CDR3 runs to 13 residues. The V end lost 2 bases, the J end lost 6 bases, and 10 bases lay between the germline ends. The chain employs TRBV6-1 and TRBJ1-1; D call uncertain. The specimen was PBMCs. This receptor was taken from a middle-aged woman in good health and CMV-seronegative. In DNA, the CDR3 is TGTGCCAGCAGTGAACTCTATTCGGCTGAAGCTTTCTTT. Protein sequence: CASSELYSAEAFF.